This T cell receptor (beta chain) was documented in a study of blood T cell repertoires in COVID-19. Whole-study context: Collection of acute and convalescent COVID-19 samples took place in the United States, Italy and Spain.

The data were produced by immunoSEQ multiplex PCR, yet TCRdb's version contains in-frame clones alone and is incomplete. Of over 200,000 clones in the sample, about 80% were seen once. This CDR3 spans 15 amino acids. The V and J ends lost 7 bases and 2 bases respectively, with 16 bases between them. CDR1 and CDR2 (germline): SEHNR, FQNEAQ (reference sequence). Recovered status applied to Cohort 3 donors who had two consecutive negative PCRs. It also applied to those with clearance or with symptom resolution. Material: PBMCs or T cells enriched from blood (not recorded which). The TCR was taken from a man between 35 and 55 years old who had recovered from COVID-19. V gene TRBV7-9 combines with J gene TRBJ2-3; D perhaps matches TRBD1 (6 bases). DNA of the CDR3: TGTGCCAGCACCACCACAGGGTCCGTCACAGATACGCAGTATTTT. It yields the protein CASTTTGSVTDTQYF.